The 22 T cell receptor beta chains listed next were all sequenced from one sample in a study of blood T cell repertoires in COVID-19. The table came from immunoSEQ multiplex PCR; TCRdb's copy has only in-frame clones and leaves some out. The top ten clones hold about 3.7% of a sample with over 90,000 clones, about nine tenths of them seen once. The material sequenced was peripheral blood. Receptor source: a woman in her seventies with acute or convalescent COVID-19.

The CDR3 reads CASSQTATNEKLFF. CDR3 DNA sequence: TGTGCCAGCAGCCAGACTGCAACTAATGAAAAACTGTTTTTT. The chain uses TRBV6-5 and TRBJ1-4; D ambiguous. The CDR3 runs 14 residues. In germline, CDR1 is MNHEY, CDR2 SVGAGI. V was pared by 6 bases and J by 0 bases, with 8 bases between.

The gene calls are TRBV3-1 (or the pseudogene TRBV3-2) and TRBJ1-6, with TRBD1 as a possible D gene (5 bases). The CDR3 runs 13 residues. Trimming cost V 2 bases and J 12 bases, with 11 bases left between them. Germline CDR1 LGHDT, CDR2 YNNKEL (reference sequence). CDR3 in amino acids: CASSQYGGEPLHF. The CDR3 region has the DNA TGTGCCAGCAGCCAATACGGGGGAGAACCCCTCCACTTT.

The CDR3 DNA reads as TGTGCCAGCAGCTTAGTCCCAGGGTATGAGCAGTACTTC. It codes for CASSLVPGYEQYF. The chain is built from TRBV7-8 and TRBJ2-7; tentatively, D is TRBD1 (5 bases). This CDR3 comprises 13 residues. Trimming shortened V by 1 base and J by 7 bases, and 11 bases separated the two germline ends. The germline CDR1 and CDR2 sequences are SGHVS and FQNEAQ.

This clone was observed a single time. The rearrangement joins TRBV5-1 to TRBJ2-1, with TRBD1 as a possible D gene (6 bases). CDR3 length: 13 amino acids. Trimming removed 3 bases at V and 6 bases at J, with 10 bases between. Germline V gene data show CDR1 as SGHRS and CDR2 as YFSETQ. CDR3 coding DNA: TGCGCCAGCAGCTCACTAGGGGGCAATGAGCAGTTCTTC. It yields the protein CASSSLGGNEQFF. The complete variable domain, with remaining parts taken from reference TRBV5-1 and TRBJ2-1, reads KAGVTQTPRYLIKTRGQQVTLSCSPISGHRSVSWYQQTPGQGLQFLFEYFSETQRNKGNFPGRFSGRQFSNSRSEMNVSTLELGDSALYLCASSSLGGNEQFFGPGTRLTVL.

V usage is TRBV7-6 and J usage is TRBJ1-6; 7 bases map to TRBD1. V shed 4 bases, J shed 9 bases, and the junction held 15 bases outside the gene matches. Germline CDR1 reads SGHVS; CDR2 reads FNYEAQ. This CDR3 region has 17 residues. The chain's CDR3 is CASSSALQQGLGSPLHF. CDR3 sequence (DNA): TGTGCCAGCAGCTCCGCACTCCAACAGGGGTTAGGTTCACCCCTCCACTTT.

The chain combines TRBV4-1 with TRBJ2-3, with 10 bases matching TRBD2. V shed 2 bases and J 4 bases; nucleotides not matched to a gene: 15. CDR3 length equals 19 residues. CDR1 MGHRA and CDR2 YSYEKL come from the germline V gene. The CDR3 protein is CASSQRSSGGLSGSDTQYF. The CDR3 DNA sequence: TGCGCCAGCAGCCAACGCTCTAGCGGGGGCCTATCGGGGTCAGATACGCAGTATTTT.

The chain employs TRBV18 and TRBJ2-7, with D tentatively TRBD2 (6 bases). The length of the CDR3 is 15 residues. CDR1 is KGHSH and CDR2 is LQKENI in the germline V gene. Trimming pared 1 base from V and 3 bases from J, leaving 13 bases between. The CDR3 loop reads CASSPRVAAGYEQYF. CDR3 bases: TGTGCCAGCTCACCACGAGTAGCGGCGGGCTACGAGCAGTACTTC. Variable domain in full (rest from reference TRBV18 and TRBJ2-7): NAGVMQNPRHLVRRRGQEARLRCSPMKGHSHVYWYRQLPEEGLKFMVYLQKENIIDESGMPKERFSAEFPKEGPSILRIQQVVRGDSAAYFCASSPRVAAGYEQYFGPGTRLTVT.

In its sample, this clone was seen a few times. CDR3 bases: TGCAGCACCGAAGGGGGCTGGAACACTGAAGCTTTCTTT. It yields the protein CSTEGGWNTEAFF. The rearrangement uses TRBV29-1 and TRBJ1-1; TRBD1 aligns across 7 bases. CDR1 SQVTM and CDR2 ANQGSEA come from the germline V gene. After removal of 8 bases from V and 1 base from J, the junction contained 7 bases not matched to a gene. CDR3 size: 13 residues.

The chain has TRBV3-1 (or the pseudogene TRBV3-2) and TRBJ1-1, with D possibly matching TRBD1 (5 bases). Germline assignment: CDR1 LGHDT and CDR2 YNNKEL (reference sequence). This CDR3 is built from 16 residues. V was shortened by 4 bases and J by 2 bases, with 17 bases between the two germline ends. Here the CDR3 DNA reads TGTGCCAGCAGCCGTAAGGGGCCACGAACTAACACTGAAGCTTTCTTT. This sequence encodes CASSRKGPRTNTEAFF.

This clone occurred once. The chain joins TRBV11-1 to TRBJ2-7; D is possibly TRBD2 (5 bases). The germline V and J ends were trimmed by 2 bases and 6 bases, with 8 bases remaining between them. This CDR3 contains 12 residues. Germline V lookup: CDR1 SGHAT, CDR2 FQDESV (reference sequence). The CDR3 is CASSLRGGEQYV. Written as DNA, the CDR3 is TGTGCCAGCAGCTTACGAGGAGGCGAGCAGTACGTC.

The chain uses TRBV2 and TRBJ2-3, with a possible D match to TRBD2 (7 bases). The CDR3 length is 14 residues. Germline CDR1 SNHLY, CDR2 FYNNEI. With 10 bases removed from V and 2 bases from J, the gap between germline ends came to 16 bases. CDR3 DNA sequence: TGTGCCATACGGGGGGCCTCATACACAGATACGCAGTATTTT. It codes for CAIRGASYTDTQYF.

V is TRBV27 and J is TRBJ2-7; D perhaps matches TRBD2 (5 bases). The CDR3 is made up of 13 amino acids. V lost 4 bases and J lost 3, with 10 bases in between. CDR1 is MNHEY, CDR2 SMNVEV, per germline (reference sequence). This chain's CDR3 is CASSWEPNYEQYF. The CDR3 coding sequence is TGTGCCAGCAGTTGGGAGCCTAACTACGAGCAGTACTTC.

The chain combines TRBV12-3 or TRBV12-4 with TRBJ1-1, with a tentative D call TRBD1 (6 bases). The CDR3 runs 12 residues. V lost 3 bases, J lost 7 bases, and 9 bases lay in between. CDR3 residues: CASSFEQGEAFF. CDR3 in DNA: TGTGCCAGCAGTTTCGAACAGGGTGAAGCTTTCTTT.

The chain couples TRBV28 to TRBJ1-1; no definite D call. Germline V lookup: CDR1 MDHEN, CDR2 SYDVKM. Trimming stripped 6 bases from V and 5 bases from J, with 16 bases between. The CDR3 runs to 14 residues. CDR3: CASRHLTKGTEAFF. The CDR3 DNA follows: TGTGCCAGCAGACACCTGACTAAGGGTACTGAAGCTTTCTTT.

The chain has TRBV9 and TRBJ1-2; no definite D call. The germline CDR1 and CDR2 sequences are SGDLS and YYNGEE. The V end was cut by 2 bases, the J end by 7 bases, with 15 bases between. This CDR3 is 14 amino acids long. The CDR3 DNA follows: TGTGCCAGCAGCGTCGGGCCTCCGGGGTTTGGCTACACCTTC. Translation gives CASSVGPPGFGYTF.

This clone was observed a single time. V gene TRBV3-1 (or the pseudogene TRBV3-2) combines with J gene TRBJ1-5, with unresolved D. Per germline, CDR1 LGHDT and CDR2 YNNKEL (reference sequence). There are 15 residues in the CDR3. Trimming removed 4 bases from V and 6 bases from J, with 16 bases in between. DNA for the CDR3: TGTGCCAGCAGCCCGAGACCAACCGTAGCTCAGCCCCAGCATTTT. Residues: CASSPRPTVAQPQHF.

This clone has only one observation. CDR3 nucleotide sequence: TGCGCCAGCAGCGATATATCGGGACAGTCCCCTAGCATTCAGTACTTC. Its protein is CASSDISGQSPSIQYF. V gene TRBV5-1 combines with J gene TRBJ2-4; TRBD1 aligns across 7 bases. CDR3 length: 16 amino acids. The germline V gene has CDR1 SGHRS and CDR2 YFSETQ. V shed 4 bases, J shed 9 bases, and the junction held 16 bases outside the gene matches.

The V gene is TRBV5-5, the J gene TRBJ2-1, with 13 bases matching TRBD2. The CDR3 extends over 14 amino acids. After removal of 4 bases from V and 8 bases from J, the junction contained 3 bases not matched to a gene. Per the germline V gene, CDR1 is SGHKS and CDR2 is YYEKEE (reference sequence). This CDR3 reads CASSRTSGSDEQFF. The CDR3 DNA reads as TGTGCCAGCAGCCGGACTAGCGGGAGCGATGAGCAGTTCTTC. The whole variable domain, remainder taken from reference TRBV5-5 and TRBJ2-1, is DAGVTQSPTHLIKTRGQQVTLRCSPISGHKSVSWYQQVLGQGPQFIFQYYEKEERGRGNFPDRFSARQFPNYSSELNVNALLLGDSALYLCASSRTSGSDEQFFGPGTRLTVL.

V is TRBV19 and J is TRBJ2-5; D not resolved. CDR1 is LNHDA, CDR2 SQIVND, per germline (reference sequence). The germline V and J ends were trimmed by 1 base and 5 bases, with 8 bases remaining between them. This CDR3 spans 13 amino acids. CDR3 residues: CASSIGVLETQYF. DNA of the CDR3: TGTGCCAGTAGTATAGGTGTTCTGGAGACCCAGTACTTC.

The CDR3 region is CASSLVAGYNEQFF. The DNA of the CDR3 is TGCGCCAGCAGCTTGGTCGCGGGATATAATGAGCAGTTCTTC. The gene calls are TRBV5-1 and TRBJ2-1, with D perhaps matching TRBD2 (6 bases). The length of the CDR3 is 14 residues. The germline V gene has CDR1 SGHRS and CDR2 YFSETQ. V was pared by 0 bases and J by 7 bases, with 11 bases between. The whole variable domain, remainder taken from reference TRBV5-1 and TRBJ2-1, is KAGVTQTPRYLIKTRGQQVTLSCSPISGHRSVSWYQQTPGQGLQFLFEYFSETQRNKGNFPGRFSGRQFSNSRSEMNVSTLELGDSALYLCASSLVAGYNEQFFGPGTRLTVL.

The chain has TRBV7-8 and TRBJ2-5; TRBD2 matches at 8 bases. V trimming: 3 bases; J trimming: 5 bases; junction bases outside the gene matches: 5. The CDR3 runs 14 residues. In germline, CDR1 is SGHVS, CDR2 FQNEAQ. The DNA for the CDR3 is TGTGCCAGCAGCTTCCCAGGCGGGGGGGAGACCCAGTACTTC. Its protein is CASSFPGGGETQYF.

The chain joins TRBV10-3 to TRBJ1-1; the D gene is possibly TRBD1 (5 bases). There are 13 residues in the CDR3. The germline gives CDR1 ENHRY, CDR2 SYGVKD. Trimming removed 11 bases at V and 1 base at J, with 14 bases between. CDR3 protein: CASIKQENTEAFF. The CDR3 DNA sequence: TGTGCCTCAATTAAACAGGAGAACACTGAAGCTTTCTTT.